The following is a T cell receptor beta chain sequence with its context. TCRdb re-clonotyped the PCR reads through MiXCR. Among approximately 15,000 clones listed, approximately 20% were seen once. These data originate in a study of metastatic and nonmetastatic thyroid tumors. All patients were untreated before thyroid surgery. Germline CDR1 MGHDK, CDR2 SYGVNS. The V end lost 3 bases, the J end lost 10 bases, and 13 bases lay between the germline ends. The length of the CDR3 is 14 residues. The sequenced sample was adjacent normal tissue. The sequence was obtained from a female donor with papillary thyroid cancer or a benign thyroid nodule (not recorded which). Some clones in this sample may be carry-over from other donors' samples. The chain combines TRBV25-1 with TRBJ1-6; D not certain. The CDR3 coding sequence is TGTGCCAGCAGTGACCCATCGTTGTGGTCACCCCTCCACTTT. Its protein is CASSDPSLWSPLHF.